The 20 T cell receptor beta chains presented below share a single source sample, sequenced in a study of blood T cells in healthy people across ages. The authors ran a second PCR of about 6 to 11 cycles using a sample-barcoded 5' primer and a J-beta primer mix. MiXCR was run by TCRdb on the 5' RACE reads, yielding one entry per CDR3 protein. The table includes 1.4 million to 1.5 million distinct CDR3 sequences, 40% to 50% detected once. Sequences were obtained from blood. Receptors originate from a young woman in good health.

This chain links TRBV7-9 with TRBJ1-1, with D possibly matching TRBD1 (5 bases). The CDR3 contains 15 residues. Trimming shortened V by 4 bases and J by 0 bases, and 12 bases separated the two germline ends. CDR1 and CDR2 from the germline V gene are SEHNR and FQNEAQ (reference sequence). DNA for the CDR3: TGTGCCAGCAGCTCTTCCAGGGATTTGAACACTGAAGCTTTCTTT. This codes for CASSSSRDLNTEAFF.

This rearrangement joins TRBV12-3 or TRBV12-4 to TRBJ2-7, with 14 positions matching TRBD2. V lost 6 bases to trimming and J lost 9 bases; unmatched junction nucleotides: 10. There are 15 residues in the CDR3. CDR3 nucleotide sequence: TGTGCCAGCAGGCCGACTAGCGGGGGGGCCATGGGGCAGTACTTC. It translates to CASRPTSGGAMGQYF.

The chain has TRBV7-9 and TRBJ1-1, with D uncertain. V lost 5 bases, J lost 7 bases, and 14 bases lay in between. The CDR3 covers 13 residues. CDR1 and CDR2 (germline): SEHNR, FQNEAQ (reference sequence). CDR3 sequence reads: CASSTRGKCEAFF. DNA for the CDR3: TGTGCCAGCAGCACCCGAGGGAAATGTGAAGCTTTCTTT.

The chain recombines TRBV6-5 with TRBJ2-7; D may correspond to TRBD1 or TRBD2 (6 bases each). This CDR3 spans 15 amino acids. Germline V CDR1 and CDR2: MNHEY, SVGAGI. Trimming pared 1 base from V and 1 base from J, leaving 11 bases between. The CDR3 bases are TGTGCCAGCAGTTACTTGGGGGGCAGATCCTACGAGCAGTACTTC. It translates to CASSYLGGRSYEQYF.

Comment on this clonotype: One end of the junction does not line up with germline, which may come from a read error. The CDR3 sequence is CTSSILAGNEQFF. CDR3 sequence (DNA): TGTACCAGCAGTATACTAGCCGGAAATGAGCAGTTCTTC. The chain combines TRBV27 with TRBJ2-1, with D maybe TRBD2 (6 bases). This CDR3 has 13 amino acids. Germline CDR1 MNHEY, CDR2 SMNVEV (reference sequence).

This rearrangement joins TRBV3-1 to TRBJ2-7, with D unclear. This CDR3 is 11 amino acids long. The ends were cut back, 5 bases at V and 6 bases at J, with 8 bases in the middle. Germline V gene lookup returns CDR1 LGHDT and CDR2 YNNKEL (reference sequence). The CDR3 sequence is CASSSNVEQYF. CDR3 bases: TGTGCCAGCAGCTCCAACGTCGAGCAGTACTTC.

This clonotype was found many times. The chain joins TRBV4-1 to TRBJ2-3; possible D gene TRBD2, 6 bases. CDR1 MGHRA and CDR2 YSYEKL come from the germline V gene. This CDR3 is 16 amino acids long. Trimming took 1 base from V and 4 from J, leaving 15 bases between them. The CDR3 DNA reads TGCGCCAGCAGCCAAGGTTCACCGGCGGGGTCAGATACGCAGTATTTT. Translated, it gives CASSQGSPAGSDTQYF.

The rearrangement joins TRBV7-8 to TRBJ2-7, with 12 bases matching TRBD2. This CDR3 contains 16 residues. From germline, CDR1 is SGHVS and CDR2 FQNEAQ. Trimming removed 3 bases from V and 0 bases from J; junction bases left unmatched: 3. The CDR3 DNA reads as TGTGCCAGCAGCTTCCCGACTAGCGGGGGCTCCTACGAGCAGTACTTC. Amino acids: CASSFPTSGGSYEQYF.

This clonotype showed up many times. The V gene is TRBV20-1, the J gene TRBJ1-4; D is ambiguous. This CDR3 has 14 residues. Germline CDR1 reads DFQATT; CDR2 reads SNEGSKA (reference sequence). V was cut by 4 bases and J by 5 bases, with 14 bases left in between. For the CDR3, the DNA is TGCAGTGCTACTCCGGACGGGCGAAATGAAAAACTGTTTTTT. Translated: CSATPDGRNEKLFF.

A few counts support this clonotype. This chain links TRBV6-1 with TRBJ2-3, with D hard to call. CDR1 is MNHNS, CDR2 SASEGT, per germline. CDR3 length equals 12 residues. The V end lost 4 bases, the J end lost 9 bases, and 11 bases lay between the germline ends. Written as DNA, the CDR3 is TGTGCCAGCAGTGTTGAAGAGAAGACGCAGTATTTT. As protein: CASSVEEKTQYF.

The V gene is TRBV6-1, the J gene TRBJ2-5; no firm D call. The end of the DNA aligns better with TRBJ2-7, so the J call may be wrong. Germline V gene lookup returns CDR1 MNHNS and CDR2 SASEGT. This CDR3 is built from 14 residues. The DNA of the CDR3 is TGTGCCAGCATGACCGACCCCGCCACCTACGAGCAGTACTTC. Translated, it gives CASMTDPATYEQYF.

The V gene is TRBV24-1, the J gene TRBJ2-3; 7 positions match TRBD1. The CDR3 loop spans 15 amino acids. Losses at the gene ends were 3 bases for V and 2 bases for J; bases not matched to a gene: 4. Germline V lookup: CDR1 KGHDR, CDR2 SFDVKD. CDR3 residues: CATSDRDRLTDTQYF. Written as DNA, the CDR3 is TGTGCCACCAGTGATCGGGACAGACTCACAGATACGCAGTATTTT.

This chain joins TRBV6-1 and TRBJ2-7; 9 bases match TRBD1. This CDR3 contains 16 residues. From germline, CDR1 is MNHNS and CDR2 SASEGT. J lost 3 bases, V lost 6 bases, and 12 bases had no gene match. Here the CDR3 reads CASSRQSGTGYYEQYF. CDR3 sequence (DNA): TGTGCCAGCAGCAGGCAATCCGGGACAGGGTACTACGAGCAGTACTTC.

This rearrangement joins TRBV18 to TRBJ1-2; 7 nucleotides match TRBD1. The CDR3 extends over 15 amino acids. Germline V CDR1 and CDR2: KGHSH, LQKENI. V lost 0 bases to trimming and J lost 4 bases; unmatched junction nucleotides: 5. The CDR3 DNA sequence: TGTGCCAGCTCACCACCGACAGGGAAGGGCTATGGCTACACCTTC. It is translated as CASSPPTGKGYGYTF.

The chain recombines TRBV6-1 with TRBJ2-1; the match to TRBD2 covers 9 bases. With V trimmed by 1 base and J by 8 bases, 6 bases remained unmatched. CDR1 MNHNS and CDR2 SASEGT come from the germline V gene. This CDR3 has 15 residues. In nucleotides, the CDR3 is TGTGCCAGCAGTGAAGTAATAGCGGGAGTTGATGAGCAGTTCTTC. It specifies CASSEVIAGVDEQFF.

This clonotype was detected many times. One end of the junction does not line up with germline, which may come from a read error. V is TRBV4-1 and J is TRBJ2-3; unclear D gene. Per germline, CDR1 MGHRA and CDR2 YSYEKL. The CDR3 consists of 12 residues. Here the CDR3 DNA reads TGTGCCAGCAGCCCGGATGCAGATACGCAGTATTTT. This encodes CASSPDADTQYF.

This chain's CDR3 is CASSLRAALSTDTQYF. The CDR3 coding sequence is TGTGCCAGCAGCTTAAGGGCGGCACTAAGCACAGATACGCAGTATTTT. This chain uses TRBV7-9 with TRBJ2-3; D unclear. Germline CDR1 is SEHNR and CDR2 is FQNEAQ (reference sequence). V lost 2 bases and J 0 bases, leaving 12 bases between the germline ends. CDR3 size: 16 residues.

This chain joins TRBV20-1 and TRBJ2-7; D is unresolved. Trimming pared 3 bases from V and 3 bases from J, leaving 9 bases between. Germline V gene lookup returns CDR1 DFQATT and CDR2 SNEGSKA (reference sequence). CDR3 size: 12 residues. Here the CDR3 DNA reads TGCAGTGCTAGTGGCCGAAACTACGAGCAGTACTTC. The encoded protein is CSASGRNYEQYF.

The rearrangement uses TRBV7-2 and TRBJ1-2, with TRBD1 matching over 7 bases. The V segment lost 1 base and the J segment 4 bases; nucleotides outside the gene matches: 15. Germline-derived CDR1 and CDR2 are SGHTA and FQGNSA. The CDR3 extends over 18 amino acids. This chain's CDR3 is CASSLVGGKGGVAYGYTF. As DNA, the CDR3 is TGTGCCAGCAGCTTAGTCGGTGGTAAAGGGGGCGTCGCCTATGGCTACACCTTC.

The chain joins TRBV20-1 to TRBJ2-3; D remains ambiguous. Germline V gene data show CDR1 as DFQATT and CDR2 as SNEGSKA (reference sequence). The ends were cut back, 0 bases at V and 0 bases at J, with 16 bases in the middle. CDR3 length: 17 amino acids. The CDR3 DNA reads TGCAGTGCTAGAGATTTGATCTTGACGTCGAGCACAGATACGCAGTATTTT. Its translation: CSARDLILTSSTDTQYF.